These T cell receptor beta chains were read from a single sample in a study of T-cell reconstitution after alpha-beta-depleted transplantation in children. TCRdb independently ran MiXCR on the PCR reads; one entry per CDR3 protein. The table lists some 500,000 distinct CDR3 sequences, around 19% of them singletons. The source was PBMCs from the stem cell graft donor, collected from the stem cell graft. The source is a human donor who donated a stem cell graft to a child with acute lymphoblastic leukemia. The CDR3 runs from the conserved cysteine through the conserved F or W. A D gene is named only where the DNA matches it firmly. Clone size, where shown, is once, few, many, or a class for clones that have expanded.

>TRBJ2-5|NA|TRBV7-2|NA
TGTGCCAGCAGCGGACGGGGCTACCAAGAGACCCAGTACTTC
CASSGRGYQETQYF
>TRBJ2-1|few|TRBV5-1|TRBD2
TGCGCCAGCAGCTCCCTCAGTGGGCGGGAGGGAGAGTTCTTC
CASSSLSGREGEFF
>TRBJ2-1|NA|TRBV19|TRBD1
TGTGCCAGTAGTATAGATGCGGGACAGGGCAATGAGCAGTTCTTC
CASSIDAGQGNEQFF
>TRBJ2-2|NA|TRBV2|NA
TGTGCCAGCAGTGAAGTGGGACTCGGCTTATACACCGGGGAGCTGTTTTTT
CASSEVGLGLYTGELFF
>TRBJ1-5|NA|TRBV7-9|TRBD1
TGTGCCAGCAGCCCAACAACCGGGACAGGAATTAATCAGCCCCAGCATTTT
CASSPTTGTGINQPQHF
>TRBJ2-7|NA|TRBV5-1|TRBD2
TGCGCCAGCAGCCCAGGGACTACGGACTCCGAGCAGTACTTC
CASSPGTTDSEQYF
>TRBJ2-1|once|TRBV7-9|TRBD1
TGTGCCAGCAGGCTGATACCTCAGGGGGCCTGGTTCTTC
CASRLIPQGAWFF
>TRBJ1-1|NA|TRBV7-9|NA
TGTGCCAGCAGCTACCTGGATATAAACACTGAAGCTTTCTTT
CASSYLDINTEAFF
>TRBJ1-1|NA|TRBV6-5|NA
TGTGCCAGCAGTTACCTATCGGGGGCCACTGAAGCTTTCTTT
CASSYLSGATEAFF
>TRBJ1-2|NA|TRBV12-3/TRBV12-4|NA
TGTGCCAGCAGTTTCGATGGGGTTCGCTACACCTTC
CASSFDGVRYTF
>TRBJ2-5|few|TRBV6-7|TRBD2
TGTGCCAGCATTAAAAAGACGGGTCTAGCGGGAGGAATAGGAGAGACCCAGTACTTC
CASIKKTGLAGGIGETQYF
>TRBJ1-4|few|TRBV10-3|NA
TGTGCCATCAGTGATTTGCCTGAAAAACTGTTTTTT
CAISDLPEKLFF
>TRBJ1-2|NA|TRBV16|NA
TGTGCCAGCAGCCCCACGGGGCGGCAGGGGCACGGCTACACCTTC
CASSPTGRQGHGYTF
>TRBJ2-7|few|TRBV20-1|TRBD2
TGCAGTGCTAGAGATGCGACTAGCGGGAGGGTGTACGAGCAGTACTTC
CSARDATSGRVYEQYF
>TRBJ2-6|NA|TRBV5-5|NA
TGTGCCAGCAGCTCCCGCGAAGCCAACGTCCTGACTTTC
CASSSREANVLTF
>TRBJ2-3|few|TRBV29-1|TRBD2
TGCAGCGTGACTAGCGGGATAATCAATACGCAGTATTTT
CSVTSGIINTQYF
>TRBJ1-6|many|TRBV25-1|NA
TGTGCCAGCAGTGAAGCGAATCGAGAACCCTATAATTCACCCCTCCACTTT
CASSEANREPYNSPLHF
>TRBJ2-1|few|TRBV5-1|TRBD2
TGCGCCAGCAGCTTGGAGGGACTAGCGGGAGTACGGTTCTTC
CASSLEGLAGVRFF
>TRBJ2-1|many|TRBV29-1|NA
TGCAGCGTTGTAGGTGTAAGGGGGAGCTCCTACAATGAGCAGTTCTTC
CSVVGVRGSSYNEQFF
>TRBJ2-3|NA|TRBV30|NA
TGTGCCTGGAGTGTACTAACTAGCACAGATACGCAGTATTTT
CAWSVLTSTDTQYF
>TRBJ1-2|NA|TRBV12-3/TRBV12-4|NA
TGTGCCAGCAGTTTCGGACACATCGCTGGCTACACCTTC
CASSFGHIAGYTF
>TRBJ2-3|NA|TRBV7-9|NA
TGTGCCAGCAGCTTAGACCCAGGGGACGCCAGGGATACGCAGTATTTT
CASSLDPGDARDTQYF
>TRBJ1-5|NA|TRBV4-3|NA
TGCGCCAGCAGCCAAGCTCCGGTGGATCAGCCCCAGCATTTT
CASSQAPVDQPQHF
>TRBJ2-5|few|TRBV3-1|NA
TGTGCCAGCAGCCAAGGTCCGACCCAGTACTTC
CASSQGPTQYF
>TRBJ1-1|NA|TRBV20-1|NA
TGCAGTGCTAGAGGCTACGGCCCGCCAGCTTTCTTT
CSARGYGPPAFF
>TRBJ1-6|many|TRBV6-1|NA
TGTGCCAGCAGAGAAGAGGGGACCGCCAATTCACCCCTCCACTTT
CASREEGTANSPLHF
>TRBJ2-7|NA|TRBV29-1|NA
TGCAGCGTTGAAGGCTTAGCCTACGAGCAGTACTTC
CSVEGLAYEQYF
>TRBJ1-1|NA|TRBV7-9|NA
TGTGCCAGCAGCCAAGAGCCCGACGGAGCTTTCTTT
CASSQEPDGAFF
>TRBJ2-7|NA|TRBV9|NA
TGTGCCAGCAGCGTAGGAACCAGCGAAATCAAGCAGTACTTC
CASSVGTSEIKQYF
>TRBJ2-6|NA|TRBV28|NA
TGTGCCAGCAGCCCCTTTTCTATATGGGGAGAAGATGGGGCCAACGTCCTGACTTTC
CASSPFSIWGEDGANVLTF
>TRBJ1-2|NA|TRBV29-1|NA
TGCAGCGTTGTCTGGGGGAACTATGGCTACACCTTC
CSVVWGNYGYTF
>TRBJ2-3|NA|TRBV6-5|NA
TGTGCCAGCAGGTACAGAGACACAGATACGCAGTATTTT
CASRYRDTDTQYF
>TRBJ2-2|few|TRBV27|TRBD2
TGTGCCAGCAGTTTATCGCTAGCGGGAGTAGGGCTTGCCGGGGAGCTGTTTTTT
CASSLSLAGVGLAGELFF
>TRBJ1-1|NA|TRBV19|NA
TGTGCCAGTAGTATGGTGGTCACGCAAAAGCTGGCTTTCTTT
CASSMVVTQKLAFF
>TRBJ2-2|NA|TRBV7-9|TRBD2
TGTGCCAGCAGCTTAGGACTAGCGGGAGGGCCCGCCGGGGAGCTGTTTTTT
CASSLGLAGGPAGELFF
>TRBJ2-1|NA|TRBV9|TRBD2
TGTGCCAGCAGCCGGGAGGGCGGGGCCTACAATGAGCAGTTCTTC
CASSREGGAYNEQFF
>TRBJ2-1|few|TRBV6-5|TRBD2
TGTGCCAGCAGTTACCGGGCTAGCGGAGGCAACAATGAGCAGTTCTTC
CASSYRASGGNNEQFF
>TRBJ1-5|few|TRBV4-2|NA
TGTGCCAGCAGCCAAGCAACGGGCAGGGGCCAGCCCCAGCATTTT
CASSQATGRGQPQHF
>TRBJ2-7|NA|TRBV15|TRBD1
TGTGCCACCACACAGGGGGGCGAGCAGTACTTC
CATTQGGEQYF
>TRBJ2-5|few|TRBV15|TRBD2
TGTGCCACCGCAAATAGCGGGAGGGCCTACGAAGAGACCCAGTACTTC
CATANSGRAYEETQYF
>TRBJ1-1|NA|TRBV27|NA
TGTGCCAGCGGGAACAGGGTGGGGTACACTGAAGCTTTCTTT
CASGNRVGYTEAFF
>TRBJ2-1|NA|TRBV20-1|TRBD2
TGCAGTTCCCGAGGGACTAGCGGTTCCAATGAGCAGTTCTTC
CSSRGTSGSNEQFF
>TRBJ2-3|NA|TRBV6-5|NA
TGTGCCAGCAGTTACTCGAATCCAGGGGAAGATACGCAGTATTTT
CASSYSNPGEDTQYF